This entry lists 25 T cell receptor beta chains sequenced from one sample in a study of T-cell memory formation after mild COVID-19. Via MiXCR, TCRdb re-called the 5' RACE reads, giving one row per CDR3 protein. The repertoire holds some 150,000 distinct CDR3 sequences, with over 15% as singletons. The sequenced material came from PBMCs or a T cell subset sorted from them (not recorded which). Source of these receptors: an adult woman who had mild COVID-19 (a few samples of this study predate the infection). Cell type and time point are not known.

The V and J genes are TRBV10-1 and TRBJ1-5, with D tentatively TRBD1 (5 bases). V dropped 9 bases and J dropped 3 bases, with 12 bases sitting between them. Germline-derived CDR1 and CDR2 are WNHNN and SYGVQD (reference sequence). CDR3 length: 13 residues. CDR3 in DNA: TGCGCCAGTACGAAAGGGGCCAATCAGCCCCAGCATTTT. Amino acid sequence: CASTKGANQPQHF.

This clonotype was seen a handful of times. This chain uses TRBV6-1 with TRBJ1-6, with a possible D match to TRBD1 (5 bases). The germline V gene has CDR1 MNHNS and CDR2 SASEGT. V gave up 5 bases and J gave up 1 base, with 12 bases separating them. CDR3 length: 16 amino acids. In DNA form, the CDR3 reads TGTGCCAGCAGTCCGGGCAGGGTGTCCTATAATTCACCCCTCCACTTT. As protein: CASSPGRVSYNSPLHF.

The chain carries TRBV4-1 and TRBJ2-3, with D perhaps TRBD2 (5 bases). The CDR3 loop spans 15 amino acids. Per the germline V gene, CDR1 is MGHRA and CDR2 is YSYEKL. Trimming shortened V by 8 bases and J by 4 bases, and 19 bases separated the two germline ends. The CDR3 nucleotides read TGCGCCAGCCGCCCCGGGGTAGTTCTTGCAGATACGCAGTATTTT. It is translated as CASRPGVVLADTQYF.

V and J are TRBV7-2 and TRBJ2-1, with unresolved D. Trimming took 1 base from V and 8 from J, leaving 12 bases between them. CDR1 and CDR2 (germline): SGHTA, FQGNSA. This CDR3 region has 14 residues. The CDR3 reads CASSLVFSADEQFF. DNA for the CDR3: TGTGCCAGCAGCTTAGTCTTCTCGGCCGATGAGCAGTTCTTC.

This clonotype was counted between two and nine times. This sequence joins TRBV7-8 and TRBJ2-3; 10 bases agree with TRBD1. Germline CDR1 and CDR2: SGHVS and FQNEAQ. Trimming removed 4 bases from V and 4 bases from J; junction bases left unmatched: 5. The CDR3 runs 15 residues. The CDR3 loop reads CASSSTGGIADTQYF. CDR3 nucleotides: TGTGCCAGCAGCTCGACAGGGGGCATAGCAGATACGCAGTATTTT.

The sample holds a few counts of this clonotype. This sequence joins TRBV20-1 and TRBJ2-7; D uncertain. The V and J ends lost 3 bases and 4 bases respectively, with 10 bases between them. The CDR3 sequence is 12 residues long. Germline loops: CDR1 DFQATT, CDR2 SNEGSKA (reference sequence). CDR3 in amino acids: CSASRYGYEQYF. CDR3 DNA: TGCAGTGCTAGTCGTTACGGGTACGAGCAGTACTTC.

In its sample, this clonotype was seen a few times. This chain links TRBV3-1 with TRBJ2-1; TRBD2 is a possible D gene (6 bases). This CDR3 is 17 amino acids long. V was shortened by 0 bases and J by 3 bases, with 15 bases between the two germline ends. Germline V gene sequence: CDR1 LGHDT, CDR2 YNNKEL (reference sequence). This CDR3 reads CASSQDVGGMNYNEQFF. The CDR3 nucleotides are TGTGCCAGCAGCCAAGATGTTGGGGGGATGAACTACAATGAGCAGTTCTTC.

This clonotype was seen more than once but under ten times. This chain connects TRBV30 to TRBJ2-1; possibly TRBD1 or TRBD2 for D (6 bases each). This CDR3 spans 14 amino acids. Trimming pared 2 bases from V and 6 bases from J, leaving 14 bases between. Germline CDR1 and CDR2: GTSNPN and SVGIG (reference sequence). CDR3 sequence reads: CAWSPGAPSNEQFF. The DNA for the CDR3 is TGTGCCTGGAGTCCGGGGGCCCCCTCCAATGAGCAGTTCTTC.

This chain links TRBV4-1 with TRBJ2-5, with a weak D call TRBD1 (5 bases). CDR3 length equals 14 residues. V dropped 3 bases and J dropped 2 bases, with 10 bases sitting between them. Germline values: CDR1 MGHRA, CDR2 YSYEKL. In DNA, the CDR3 is TGCGCCAGCAGCCAGGGTAACAGGCAAGAGACCCAGTACTTC. Translated, it gives CASSQGNRQETQYF.

This clonotype was counted only a few times. This rearrangement joins TRBV7-3 to TRBJ1-6, with a tentative D call TRBD1 (6 bases). Germline CDR1 is SGHTA and CDR2 is FQGTGA. The V and J ends lost 2 bases and 7 bases respectively, with 9 bases between them. The CDR3 covers 14 residues. CDR3 DNA: TGTGCCAGCAGCTTAGGGACATCAAATTCACCCCTCCACTTT. Its protein product is CASSLGTSNSPLHF.

The rearrangement links TRBV4-3 to TRBJ1-2, with a possible D match to TRBD1 (5 bases). CDR1 is LGHNA, CDR2 YSLEER, per germline. V was pared by 4 bases and J by 3 bases, with 12 bases between. The CDR3 has 14 residues. CDR3 coding DNA: TGCGCCAGCAGCCGTGAGGGGAGTTACTATGGCTACACCTTC. It yields the protein CASSREGSYYGYTF.

This chain joins TRBV7-2 and TRBJ2-7; 10 bases are shared with TRBD1. CDR3 length: 15 amino acids. CDR1 and CDR2 (germline): SGHTA, FQGNSA. V lost 0 bases to trimming and J lost 4 bases; unmatched junction nucleotides: 3. The CDR3 loop reads CASSLAGTGEYEQYF. CDR3 nucleotide sequence: TGTGCCAGCAGCTTAGCGGGGACAGGGGAGTACGAGCAGTACTTC.

The sample holds a few counts of this clonotype. The chain employs TRBV19 and TRBJ2-7; D is undetermined. Germline V gene lookup returns CDR1 LNHDA and CDR2 SQIVND (reference sequence). The CDR3 has 15 residues. Trimming pared 4 bases from V and 2 bases from J, leaving 15 bases between. The CDR3 sequence: CASSSRTDPTYEQYF. For the CDR3, the DNA is TGTGCCAGTAGTAGTAGGACGGACCCCACCTACGAGCAGTACTTC. Filled out from reference TRBV19 and TRBJ2-7, the complete variable domain reads DGGITQSPKYLFRKEGQNVTLSCEQNLNHDAMYWYRQDPGQGLRLIYYSQIVNDFQKGDIAEGYSVSREKKESFPLTVTSAQKNPTAFYLCASSSRTDPTYEQYFGPGTRLTVT.

This clonotype turned up a few times. The chain is built from TRBV6-5 and TRBJ2-1, with 8 bases lining up with TRBD2. From germline, CDR1 is MNHEY and CDR2 SVGAGI. The junction had 9 bases not matched to a gene; V was cut back by 7 bases and J by 1 base. The CDR3 runs to 16 residues. CDR3 residues: CASTPGGAGSYNEQFF. CDR3 coding DNA: TGTGCCAGCACCCCCGGGGGGGCTGGTTCCTACAATGAGCAGTTCTTC.

This clonotype has at least ten counts. The chain employs TRBV6-2 or TRBV6-3 and TRBJ2-5, with TRBD2 matching over 9 bases. The V and J ends lost 6 bases and 5 bases, in that order; junction bases with no gene match: 10. Germline CDR1 is MNHEY and CDR2 is SVGEGT. This CDR3 has 15 amino acids. CDR3 residues: CASSQRGEPRETQYF. As DNA, the CDR3 is TGTGCCAGCAGCCAGCGGGGGGAACCACGTGAGACCCAGTACTTC.

This clonotype was counted between two and nine times. The rearrangement joins TRBV7-2 to TRBJ1-4; possible D gene TRBD1, 5 bases. CDR1 is SGHTA and CDR2 is FQGNSA in the germline V gene. The CDR3 spans 15 residues. V shed 6 bases and J shed 3 bases, with 14 bases lying between them. CDR3 residues: CASRAAGGANEKLFF. The CDR3 nucleotides read TGTGCCAGCAGAGCCGCCGGGGGGGCTAATGAAAAACTGTTTTTT.

This clonotype occurred once. The chain recombines TRBV5-6 with TRBJ1-1; 10 bases fit TRBD1. Germline CDR1 reads SGHDT; CDR2 reads YYEEEE. This CDR3 contains 13 residues. J was trimmed by 10 bases and V by 3 bases; bases with no gene match: 6. CDR3 region: CASSSDRGLVAFF. The DNA of the CDR3 is TGTGCCAGCAGCTCGGACAGGGGGTTGGTAGCTTTCTTT.

V gene TRBV2 combines with J gene TRBJ2-7; D may match TRBD1 or TRBD2 (6 bases each). V was cut by 0 bases and J by 6 bases, with 15 bases left in between. Germline values: CDR1 SNHLY, CDR2 FYNNEI. The CDR3 has 15 amino acids. The CDR3 sequence: CASSEALARGGEQYF. CDR3 in DNA: TGTGCCAGCAGTGAAGCGCTTGCCAGGGGAGGCGAGCAGTACTTC.

V usage is TRBV5-1 and J usage is TRBJ1-4; D perhaps matches TRBD1 (6 bases). Germline CDR1 is SGHRS and CDR2 is YFSETQ. The CDR3 has 16 amino acids. V was shortened by 0 bases and J by 4 bases, with 13 bases between the two germline ends. As DNA, the CDR3 is TGCGCCAGCAGCTTGGCCGCAGGACAGATTAATGAAAAACTGTTTTTT. Residues: CASSLAAGQINEKLFF.

The CDR3 loop is CASSSGRVTEAFF. The CDR3 nucleotides are TGCGCCAGCAGCTCAGGTCGTGTCACTGAAGCTTTCTTT. This chain uses TRBV5-1 with TRBJ1-1; D is uncertain. The CDR3 has 13 residues. V was trimmed by 3 bases and J by 4 bases, leaving 10 bases between them. Germline lookup yields CDR1 SGHRS and CDR2 YFSETQ.

The chain uses TRBV14 and TRBJ2-7; possible D gene TRBD1, 6 bases. This CDR3 region has 15 residues. Germline CDR1 SGHDN, CDR2 FVKESK. Trimming removed 0 bases at V and 7 bases at J, with 16 bases between. The CDR3 bases are TGTGCCAGCAGCCAAGATCGTTACAGGGCGGAGGAGCAGTACTTC. This translates into CASSQDRYRAEEQYF.

This clonotype appeared a few times. The V call is TRBV6-5, the J call TRBJ2-7; 12 bases are shared with TRBD2. The trim removed 5 bases at V and 2 bases at J, leaving 7 bases unmatched. This CDR3 comprises 16 residues. Germline V lookup: CDR1 MNHEY, CDR2 SVGAGI. CDR3 nucleotides: TGTGCCAGCAGTCGGTCACCTAGCGGGAGGGCCTACGAGCAGTACTTC. Amino acids: CASSRSPSGRAYEQYF.

The genes are TRBV29-1 and TRBJ1-1; TRBD1 agrees at 10 bases. Germline CDR1 and CDR2: SQVTM and ANQGSEA. Unmatched junction bases numbered 7, after V lost 6 bases and J lost 0 bases. The CDR3 extends over 15 amino acids. Written as DNA, the CDR3 is TGCAGCGTCAAGGACAGGGGGTTGCTGAACACTGAAGCTTTCTTT. It is translated as CSVKDRGLLNTEAFF.

The chain is built from TRBV7-2 and TRBJ2-7; no definite D call. CDR3 size: 12 residues. V was pared by 4 bases and J by 7 bases, with 11 bases between. From germline, CDR1 is SGHTA and CDR2 FQGNSA. The DNA for the CDR3 is TGTGCCAGCAGCTCTTACATGGATGAGCAGTACTTC. Protein product: CASSSYMDEQYF.

There are many counts of this clonotype. V usage is TRBV5-1 and J usage is TRBJ2-7; the D gene could be TRBD1 or TRBD2 (5 bases each). The CDR3 loop spans 15 amino acids. V was clipped by 4 bases and J by 7 bases, with 21 bases between them. The germline CDR1 and CDR2 sequences are SGHRS and YFSETQ. CDR3 in amino acids: CASSPSSRAEGEQYF. The CDR3 DNA follows: TGCGCCAGCAGCCCCTCCTCCAGGGCCGAGGGAGAGCAGTACTTC.